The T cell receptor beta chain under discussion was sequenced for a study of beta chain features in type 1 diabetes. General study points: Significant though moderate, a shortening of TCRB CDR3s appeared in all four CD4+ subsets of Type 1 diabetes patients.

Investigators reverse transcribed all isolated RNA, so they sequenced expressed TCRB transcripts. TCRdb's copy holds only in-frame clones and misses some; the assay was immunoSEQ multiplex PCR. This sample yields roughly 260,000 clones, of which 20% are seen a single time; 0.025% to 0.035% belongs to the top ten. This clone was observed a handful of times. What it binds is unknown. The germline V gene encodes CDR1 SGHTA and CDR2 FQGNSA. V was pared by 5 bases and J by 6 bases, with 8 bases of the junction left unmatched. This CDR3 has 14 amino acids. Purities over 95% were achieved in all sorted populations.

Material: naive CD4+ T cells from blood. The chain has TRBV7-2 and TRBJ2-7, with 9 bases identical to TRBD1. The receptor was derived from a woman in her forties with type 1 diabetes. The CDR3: CASSGPGQGFEQYF. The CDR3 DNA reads TGTGCCAGCAGCGGGCCGGGACAGGGTTTCGAGCAGTACTTC.